A selection of T cell receptor beta chains follows, all from one sample in a study of cytomegalovirus exposure and HLA in healthy donors. TCRdb's copy holds only in-frame clones and misses some; the assay was immunoSEQ multiplex PCR. The sample shows over 100,000 clones, roughly three quarters of them seen only once. Material: PBMCs. These receptors all stem from a male donor in good health and CMV-seronegative. The CDR3 runs from the conserved cysteine through the conserved F or W. D genes are given only for firm matches. Expanded clones get a size class; other rows say once, few or many, or leave the size out.

J gene,clone size,D gene,V gene,CDR3 protein,CDR3 DNA
TRBJ2-5,.,.,TRBV7-2,CASSLAGSRETQYF,TGTGCCAGCAGCTTAGCCGGTAGTCGGGAGACCCAGTACTTC
TRBJ1-1,.,TRBD1,TRBV18,CASSPGQGITEAFF,TGTGCCAGCTCACCCGGACAGGGGATCACTGAAGCTTTCTTT
TRBJ1-1,.,.,TRBV6-1,CASSTGFETEAFF,TGTGCCAGCAGTACAGGGTTCGAGACTGAAGCTTTCTTT
TRBJ2-1,.,.,TRBV10-1,CASSESSSYNEQFF,TGCGCCAGCAGTGAGTCGAGCTCCTACAATGAGCAGTTCTTC
TRBJ2-3,.,TRBD2,TRBV19,CASSLLAGDTDTQYF,TGTGCCAGTAGTCTTCTAGCGGGAGACACAGATACGCAGTATTTT
TRBJ2-5,.,.,TRBV15,CATSRDQGRAETQYF,TGTGCCACCAGCAGAGATCAGGGGCGGGCAGAGACCCAGTACTTC
TRBJ2-1,.,TRBD2,TRBV30,CAWNLLAGGWGEQFF,TGTGCCTGGAACCTCCTAGCGGGGGGATGGGGTGAGCAGTTCTTC
TRBJ2-2,.,.,TRBV10-3,CAIMSTGELFF,TGTGCCATCATGAGTACCGGGGAGCTGTTTTTT
TRBJ1-2,.,.,TRBV7-2,CASSLASRGGAGGYTF,TGTGCCAGCAGCTTAGCGTCGAGAGGGGGAGCCGGGGGCTACACCTTC
TRBJ2-5,.,.,TRBV7-9,CASSQTAQETQYF,TGTGCCAGCAGCCAAACAGCCCAAGAGACCCAGTACTTC
TRBJ2-5,.,.,TRBV9,CASSVGQGGTQYF,TGTGCCAGCAGCGTAGGTCAGGGGGGGACCCAGTACTTC
TRBJ1-5,.,.,TRBV5-5,CASSLVYSRNQPQHF,TGTGCCAGCAGCTTGGTATACAGCCGCAATCAGCCCCAGCATTTT
TRBJ1-3,.,.,TRBV7-9,CASSLVSGWFGNTIYF,TGTGCCAGCAGCTTAGTGAGCGGGTGGTTTGGAAACACCATATATTTT
TRBJ2-7,few,.,TRBV19,CASSIDHGTGAYEQYF,TGTGCCAGTAGTATAGATCACGGAACAGGTGCCTACGAGCAGTACTTC
TRBJ2-3,.,.,TRBV11-2,CASTTWGSDTQYF,TGTGCCAGCACTACATGGGGCTCAGATACGCAGTATTTT
TRBJ1-1,.,.,TRBV4-3,CASSQGPGAGDGGAFF,TGCGCCAGCAGCCAAGGACCTGGGGCCGGGGATGGGGGGGCTTTCTTT
TRBJ2-7,few,TRBD2,TRBV12-5,CASGPGLGTYEQYF,TGTGCTAGTGGCCCCGGACTAGGAACCTACGAGCAGTACTTC
TRBJ1-4,.,TRBD1,TRBV29-1,CSVTGGATNEKLFF,TGCAGCGTAACAGGGGGGGCAACTAATGAAAAACTGTTTTTT
TRBJ2-7,.,TRBD1,TRBV9,CASSGAGRTGTYEQYF,TGTGCCAGCAGCGGAGCGGGTAGGACAGGGACTTACGAGCAGTACTTC
TRBJ1-1,.,TRBD1,TRBV10-3,CAITKQGIDTEAFF,TGTGCCATCACTAAACAGGGGATCGACACTGAAGCTTTCTTT
TRBJ1-1,once,.,TRBV5-1,CASSWVTGETEAFF,TGCGCCAGCAGCTGGGTCACAGGAGAGACTGAAGCTTTCTTT
TRBJ2-5,.,TRBD1,TRBV7-3,CASSLPTSFTGGETQYF,TGTGCCAGCAGCTTACCCACTTCTTTTACAGGGGGTGAGACCCAGTACTTC
TRBJ1-2,once,.,TRBV7-8,CASSLSPSLRGYTF,TGTGCCAGCAGCTTATCACCCAGTCTCAGGGGCTACACCTTC
TRBJ1-5,.,TRBD1,TRBV9,CASSAGGTDNQPQHF,TGTGCCAGCAGCGCAGGTGGGACAGACAATCAGCCCCAGCATTTT
TRBJ1-2,.,.,TRBV21-1,CASSKGHFFNYGYTF,TGTGCCAGCAGCAAGGGGCACTTCTTTAACTATGGCTACACCTTC
TRBJ2-2,.,TRBD2,TRBV27,CASSLGGKEGTGELFF,TGTGCCAGCAGTTTGGGAGGGAAGGAGGGCACCGGGGAGCTGTTTTTT
TRBJ1-1,.,.,TRBV21-1,CASSKPGQLNTEAFF,TGTGCCAGCAGCAAACCGGGACAGTTGAACACTGAAGCTTTCTTT
TRBJ2-1,.,TRBD1,TRBV6-6,CATRDRGEHNEQFF,TGTGCCACCCGGGACAGGGGGGAACACAATGAGCAGTTCTTC
TRBJ1-1,.,.,TRBV29-1,CSVWANTEAFF,TGCAGCGTTTGGGCTAACACTGAAGCTTTCTTT
TRBJ1-1,.,.,TRBV11-2,CASSLGGQMNTEAFF,TGTGCCAGCAGCTTAGGAGGACAGATGAACACTGAAGCTTTCTTT
TRBJ2-3,.,.,TRBV10-1,CASSFTNTEADTQYF,TGCGCCAGCAGTTTCACGAACACCGAGGCGGATACGCAGTATTTT
TRBJ2-5,.,.,TRBV21-1,CASSKEGLATETQYF,TGTGCCAGCAGCAAAGAGGGACTAGCGACAGAGACCCAGTACTTC
TRBJ2-5,.,TRBD1,TRBV5-1,CASSLGTGRETQYF,TGCGCCAGCAGCTTGGGGACAGGGCGGGAGACCCAGTACTTC
TRBJ1-1,.,.,TRBV6-6,CASSLQGKGTEAFF,TGTGCCAGCAGTCTACAGGGAAAAGGCACTGAAGCTTTCTTT
TRBJ2-7,.,.,TRBV5-5,CASSTTGFFEQYF,TGTGCCAGCAGCACCACAGGGTTCTTCGAGCAGTACTTC
TRBJ1-1,few,.,TRBV18,CASSPQENTEAFF,TGTGCCAGCTCACCGCAGGAAAACACTGAAGCTTTCTTT
TRBJ2-7,.,.,TRBV4-3,CASSRTQGSHEQYF,TGCGCCAGCAGCCGCACGCAGGGTTCCCACGAGCAGTACTTC
TRBJ2-1,once,.,TRBV7-9,CASSPHGRGKNNEQFF,TGTGCCAGCAGCCCACACGGCAGGGGAAAGAACAATGAGCAGTTCTTC
TRBJ2-7,.,TRBD1,TRBV14,CASSLGQASEQYF,TGTGCCAGCAGTCTAGGACAGGCCTCCGAGCAGTACTTC
TRBJ2-1,.,TRBD2,TRBV10-3,CAIRPGLAEYDNEQFF,TGTGCCATCAGACCGGGACTAGCGGAGTATGACAATGAGCAGTTCTTC
TRBJ1-1,few,.,TRBV4-3,CASSQGGGINTEAFF,TGCGCCAGCAGCCAAGGGGGAGGGATTAACACTGAAGCTTTCTTT
TRBJ2-2,.,TRBD1,TRBV10-2,CASAPRDRGAGELFF,TGCGCCAGCGCCCCCCGGGACAGGGGGGCCGGGGAGCTGTTTTTT
TRBJ2-5,.,.,TRBV5-4,CASSLDSQGTQYF,TGTGCCAGCAGCTTGGACTCCCAGGGGACCCAGTACTTC
TRBJ1-5,.,TRBD1,TRBV19,CASKTGGNQPQHF,TGTGCCAGTAAAACAGGGGGCAATCAGCCCCAGCATTTT
TRBJ2-5,.,.,TRBV6-5,CASSYHGGEETQYF,TGTGCCAGCAGTTACCACGGCGGGGAGGAGACCCAGTACTTC
TRBJ1-1,few,.,TRBV19,CASSIQGGRGNTEAFF,TGTGCCAGTAGTATCCAAGGAGGCAGGGGGAACACTGAAGCTTTCTTT
TRBJ2-3,.,TRBD2,TRBV5-1,CASSLATSGTTDTQYF,TGCGCCAGCAGCTTGGCGACTAGCGGGACGACAGATACGCAGTATTTT
TRBJ2-3,.,TRBD1,TRBV6-1,CASSDVGQGTDTQYF,TGTGCCAGCAGTGACGTAGGACAGGGCACAGATACGCAGTATTTT